This paragraph reports one TCR beta chain. The antigen remains unidentified. The data are from a study of graft-versus-host responses after intestinal transplantation. Study-wide findings and caveats: The study associated peak circulating GvH clone levels with early post-transplant HvG declines.

This CDR3 is built from 16 residues. The V end was cut by 1 base, the J end by 7 bases, with 19 bases between. Per the germline V gene, CDR1 is SGHDN and CDR2 is FVKESK. Sequenced by immunoSEQ multiplex PCR; TCRdb stores in-frame clones only, minus some. The table includes about 54,000 clones, about 90% detected once. The source was PBMCs, collected 650 to 670 days after intestinal transplant. The chain links TRBV14 to TRBJ2-5; D tentatively fits TRBD1 or TRBD2 (6 bases each). The sequence derives from a human patient who received an intestinal transplant, so some T cells may come from the graft donor. The DNA for the CDR3 is TGTGCCAGCAGCCAAGGAAGTTCCGGGGGCTATGGGACCCAGTACTTC. Protein product: CASSQGSSGGYGTQYF.